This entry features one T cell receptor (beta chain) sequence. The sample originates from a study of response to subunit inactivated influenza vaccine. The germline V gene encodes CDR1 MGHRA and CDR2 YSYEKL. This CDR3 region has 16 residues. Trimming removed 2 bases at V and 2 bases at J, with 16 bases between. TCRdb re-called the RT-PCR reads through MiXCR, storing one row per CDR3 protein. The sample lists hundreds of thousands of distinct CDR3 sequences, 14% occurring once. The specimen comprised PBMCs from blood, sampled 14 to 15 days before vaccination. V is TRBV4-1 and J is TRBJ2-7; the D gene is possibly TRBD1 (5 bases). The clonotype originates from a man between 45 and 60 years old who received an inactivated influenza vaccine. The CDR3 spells CASSQTNQGTPYEQYF. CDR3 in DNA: TGCGCCAGCAGCCAAACGAATCAGGGAACTCCCTACGAGCAGTACTTC.